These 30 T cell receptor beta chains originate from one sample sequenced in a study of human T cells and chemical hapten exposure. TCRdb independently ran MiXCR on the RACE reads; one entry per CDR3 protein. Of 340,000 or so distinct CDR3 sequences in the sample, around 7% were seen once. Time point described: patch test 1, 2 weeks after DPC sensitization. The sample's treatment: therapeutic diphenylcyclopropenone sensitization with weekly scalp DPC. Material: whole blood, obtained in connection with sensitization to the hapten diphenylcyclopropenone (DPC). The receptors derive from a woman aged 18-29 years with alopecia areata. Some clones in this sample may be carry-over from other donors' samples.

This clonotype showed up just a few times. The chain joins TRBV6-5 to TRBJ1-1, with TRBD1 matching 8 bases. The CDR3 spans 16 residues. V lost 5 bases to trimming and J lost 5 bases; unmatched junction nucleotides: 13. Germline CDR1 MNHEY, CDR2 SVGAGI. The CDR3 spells CASSRQGAWSGTEAFF. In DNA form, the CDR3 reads TGTGCCAGCAGTCGTCAGGGGGCATGGTCGGGGACTGAAGCTTTCTTT.

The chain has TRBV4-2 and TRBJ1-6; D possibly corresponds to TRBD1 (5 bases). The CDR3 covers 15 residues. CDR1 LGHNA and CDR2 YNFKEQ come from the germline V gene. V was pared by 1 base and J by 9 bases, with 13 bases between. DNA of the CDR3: TGTGCCAGCAGCCAAGCGCGGGGCGCGGGTTCACCCCTCCACTTT. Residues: CASSQARGAGSPLHF.

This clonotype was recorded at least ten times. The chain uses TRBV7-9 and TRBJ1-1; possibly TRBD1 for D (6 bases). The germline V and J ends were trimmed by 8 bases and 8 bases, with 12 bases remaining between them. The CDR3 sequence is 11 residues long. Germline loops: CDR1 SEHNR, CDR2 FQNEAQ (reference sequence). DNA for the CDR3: TGTGCCAGCTGGGGGGGGACAGAAGCTTTCTTT. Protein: CASWGGTEAFF.

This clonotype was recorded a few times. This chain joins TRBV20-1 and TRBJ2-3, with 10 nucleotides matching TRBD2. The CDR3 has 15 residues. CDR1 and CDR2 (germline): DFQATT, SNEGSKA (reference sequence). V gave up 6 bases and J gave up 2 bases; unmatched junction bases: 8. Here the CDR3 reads CSATGLADLTDTQYF. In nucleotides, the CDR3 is TGCAGTGCCACCGGACTAGCGGACCTCACAGATACGCAGTATTTT.

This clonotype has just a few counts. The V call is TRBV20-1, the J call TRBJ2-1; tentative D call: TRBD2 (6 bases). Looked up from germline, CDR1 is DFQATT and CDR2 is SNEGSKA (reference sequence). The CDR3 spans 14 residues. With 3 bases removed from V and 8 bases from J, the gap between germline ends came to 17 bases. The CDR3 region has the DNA TGCAGTGCTAGGGCGACTGTCGGGGGAGATGAGCAGTTCTTC. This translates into CSARATVGGDEQFF.

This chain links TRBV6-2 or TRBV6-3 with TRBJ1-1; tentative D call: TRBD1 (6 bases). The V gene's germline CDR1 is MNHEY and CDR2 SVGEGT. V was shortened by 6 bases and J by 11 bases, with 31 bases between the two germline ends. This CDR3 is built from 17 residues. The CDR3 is CASSNTRYTGKNGAAFF. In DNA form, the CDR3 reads TGTGCCAGCAGCAACACCCGATACACAGGGAAGAACGGGGCGGCTTTCTTT.

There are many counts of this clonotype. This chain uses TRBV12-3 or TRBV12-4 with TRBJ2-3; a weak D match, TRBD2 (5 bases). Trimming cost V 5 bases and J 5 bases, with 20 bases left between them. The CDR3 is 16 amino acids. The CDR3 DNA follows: TGTGCCAGCAGTCAACTGGACTTTCCCCAAGGAGATACGCAGTATTTT. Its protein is CASSQLDFPQGDTQYF.

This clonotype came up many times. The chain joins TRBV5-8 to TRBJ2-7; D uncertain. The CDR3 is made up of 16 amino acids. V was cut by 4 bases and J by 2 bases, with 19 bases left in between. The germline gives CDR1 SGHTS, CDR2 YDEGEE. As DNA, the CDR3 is TGTGCCAGCAGCACCCCGCCCGATCCCCGGACCTACGAGCAGTACTTC. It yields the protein CASSTPPDPRTYEQYF.

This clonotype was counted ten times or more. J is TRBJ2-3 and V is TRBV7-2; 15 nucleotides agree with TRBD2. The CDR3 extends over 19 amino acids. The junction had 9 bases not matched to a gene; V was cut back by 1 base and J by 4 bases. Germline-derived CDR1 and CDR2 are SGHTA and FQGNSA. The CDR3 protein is CASSLVGTSGGLGADTQYF. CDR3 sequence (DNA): TGTGCCAGCAGCTTAGTCGGGACTAGCGGGGGGCTGGGCGCAGATACGCAGTATTTT.

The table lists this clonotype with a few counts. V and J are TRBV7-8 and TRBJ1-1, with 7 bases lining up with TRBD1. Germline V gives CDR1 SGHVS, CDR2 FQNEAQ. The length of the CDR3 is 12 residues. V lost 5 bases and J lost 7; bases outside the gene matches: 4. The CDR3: CASSHRDSEAFF. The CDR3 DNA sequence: TGTGCCAGCAGCCACCGGGACAGTGAAGCTTTCTTT.

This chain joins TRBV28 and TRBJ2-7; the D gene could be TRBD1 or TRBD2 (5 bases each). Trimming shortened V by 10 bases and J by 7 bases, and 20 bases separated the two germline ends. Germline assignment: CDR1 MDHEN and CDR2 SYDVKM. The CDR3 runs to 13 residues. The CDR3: CAITRGRPREQYF. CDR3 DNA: TGTGCCATCACGAGGGGCAGGCCTAGGGAGCAGTACTTC.

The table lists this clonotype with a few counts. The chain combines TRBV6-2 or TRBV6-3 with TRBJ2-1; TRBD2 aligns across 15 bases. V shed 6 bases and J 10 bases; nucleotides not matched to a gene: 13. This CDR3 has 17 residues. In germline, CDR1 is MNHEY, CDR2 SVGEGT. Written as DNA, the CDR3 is TGTGCCAGCAGCAATGGACTAGCGGGGGGGCCGCCCCTGGAGCAGTTCTTC. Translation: CASSNGLAGGPPLEQFF.

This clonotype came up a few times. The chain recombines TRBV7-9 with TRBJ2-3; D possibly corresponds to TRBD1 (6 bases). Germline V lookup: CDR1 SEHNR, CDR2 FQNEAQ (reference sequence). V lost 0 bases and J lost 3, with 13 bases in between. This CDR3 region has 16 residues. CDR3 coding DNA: TGTGCCAGCAGCTTAGCCGCAGGGGCTGGAACAGATACGCAGTATTTT. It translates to CASSLAAGAGTDTQYF.

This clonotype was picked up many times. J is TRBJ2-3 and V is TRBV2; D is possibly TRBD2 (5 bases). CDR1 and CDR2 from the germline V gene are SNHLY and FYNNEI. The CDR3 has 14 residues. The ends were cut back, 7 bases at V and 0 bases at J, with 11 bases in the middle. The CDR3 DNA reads TGTGCCAGCACGCGGACTGAAAGCACAGATACGCAGTATTTT. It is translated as CASTRTESTDTQYF.

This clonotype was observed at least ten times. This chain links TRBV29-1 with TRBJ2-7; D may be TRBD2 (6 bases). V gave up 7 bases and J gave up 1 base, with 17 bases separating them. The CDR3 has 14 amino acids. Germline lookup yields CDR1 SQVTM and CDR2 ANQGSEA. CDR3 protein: CSAHPPGSSYEQYF. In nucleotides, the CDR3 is TGCAGCGCTCACCCCCCCGGGAGTTCCTACGAGCAGTACTTC.

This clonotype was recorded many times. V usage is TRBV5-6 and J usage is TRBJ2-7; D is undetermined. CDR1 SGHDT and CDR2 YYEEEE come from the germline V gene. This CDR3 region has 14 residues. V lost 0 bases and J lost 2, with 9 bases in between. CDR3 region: CASSLAASTYEQYF. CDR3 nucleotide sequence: TGTGCCAGCAGCTTGGCAGCAAGTACCTACGAGCAGTACTTC.

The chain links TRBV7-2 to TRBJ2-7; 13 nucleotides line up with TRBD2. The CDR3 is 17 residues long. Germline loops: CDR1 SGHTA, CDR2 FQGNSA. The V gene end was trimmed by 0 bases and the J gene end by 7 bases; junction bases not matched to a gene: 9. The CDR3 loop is CASSLATSGGPGGEQYF. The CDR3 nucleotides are TGTGCCAGCAGCTTAGCGACTAGCGGGGGGCCTGGAGGGGAGCAGTACTTC. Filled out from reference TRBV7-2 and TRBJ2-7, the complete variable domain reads GAGVSQSPSNKVTEKGKDVELRCDPISGHTALYWYRQSLGQGLEFLIYFQGNSAPDKSGLPSDRFSAERTGGSVSTLTIQRTQQEDSAVYLCASSLATSGGPGGEQYFGPGTRLTVT.

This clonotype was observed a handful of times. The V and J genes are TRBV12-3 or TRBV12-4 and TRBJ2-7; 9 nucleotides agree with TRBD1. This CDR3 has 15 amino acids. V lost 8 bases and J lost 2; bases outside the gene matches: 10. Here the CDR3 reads CASAPGQGLTYEQYF. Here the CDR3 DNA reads TGTGCCAGCGCTCCGGGACAGGGTTTGACCTACGAGCAGTACTTC.

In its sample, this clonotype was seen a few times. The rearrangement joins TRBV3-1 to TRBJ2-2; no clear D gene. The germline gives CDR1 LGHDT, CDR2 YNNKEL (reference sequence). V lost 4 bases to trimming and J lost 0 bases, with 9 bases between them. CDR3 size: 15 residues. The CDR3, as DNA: TGTGCCAGCAGCCGGGTCGGTTCGAACACCGGGGAGCTGTTTTTT. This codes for CASSRVGSNTGELFF.

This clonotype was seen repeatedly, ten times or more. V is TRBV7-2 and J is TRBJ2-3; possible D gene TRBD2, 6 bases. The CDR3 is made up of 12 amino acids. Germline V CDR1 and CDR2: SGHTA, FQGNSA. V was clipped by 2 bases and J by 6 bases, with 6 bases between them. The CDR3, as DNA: TGTACCAGCAGCTTAAGCGGGGATACGCAGTATTTT. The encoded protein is CTSSLSGDTQYF.

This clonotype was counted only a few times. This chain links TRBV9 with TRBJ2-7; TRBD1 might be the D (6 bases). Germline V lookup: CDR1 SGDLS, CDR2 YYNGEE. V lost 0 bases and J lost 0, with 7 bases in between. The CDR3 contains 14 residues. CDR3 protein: CASSVGDNSYEQYF. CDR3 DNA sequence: TGTGCCAGCAGCGTAGGGGACAACTCCTACGAGCAGTACTTC.

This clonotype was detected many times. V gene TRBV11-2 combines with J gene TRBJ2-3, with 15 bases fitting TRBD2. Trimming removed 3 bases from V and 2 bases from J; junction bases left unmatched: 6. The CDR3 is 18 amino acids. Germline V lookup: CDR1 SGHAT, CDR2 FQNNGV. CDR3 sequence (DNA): TGTGCCAGCAGCTTCGGGACTAGCGGGGGGCCCAACACAGATACGCAGTATTTT. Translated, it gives CASSFGTSGGPNTDTQYF. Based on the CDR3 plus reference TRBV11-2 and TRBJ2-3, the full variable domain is EAGVAQSPRYKIIEKRQSVAFWCNPISGHATLYWYQQILGQGPKLLIQFQNNGVVDDSQLPKDRFSAERLKGVDSTLKIQPAKLEDSAVYLCASSFGTSGGPNTDTQYFGPGTRLTVL.

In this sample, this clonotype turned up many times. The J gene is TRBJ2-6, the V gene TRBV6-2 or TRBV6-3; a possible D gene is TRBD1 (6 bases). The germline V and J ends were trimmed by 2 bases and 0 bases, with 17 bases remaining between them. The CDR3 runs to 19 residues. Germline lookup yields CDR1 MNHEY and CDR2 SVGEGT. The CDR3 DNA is TGTGCCAGCAGTTACACTGCAGGGGCGCTCACCTCTGGGGCCAACGTCCTGACTTTC. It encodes CASSYTAGALTSGANVLTF.

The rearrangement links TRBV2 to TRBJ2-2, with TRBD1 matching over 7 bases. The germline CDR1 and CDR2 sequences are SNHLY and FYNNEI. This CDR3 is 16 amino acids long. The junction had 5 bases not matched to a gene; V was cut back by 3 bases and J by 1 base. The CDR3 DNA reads TGTGCCAGCAGTGAGCACAGGGGTCAGAACACCGGGGAGCTGTTTTTT. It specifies CASSEHRGQNTGELFF. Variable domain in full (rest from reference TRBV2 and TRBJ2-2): EPEVTQTPSHQVTQMGQEVILRCVPISNHLYFYWYRQILGQKVEFLVSFYNNEISEKSEIFDDQFSVERPDGSNFTLKIRSTKLEDSAMYFCASSEHRGQNTGELFFGEGSRLTVL.

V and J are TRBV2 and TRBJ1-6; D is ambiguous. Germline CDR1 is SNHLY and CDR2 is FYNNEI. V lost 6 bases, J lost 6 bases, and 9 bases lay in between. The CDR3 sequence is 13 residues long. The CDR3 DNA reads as TGTGCCAGCAGGGGCACGGTTAATTCACCCCTCCACTTT. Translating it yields CASRGTVNSPLHF.

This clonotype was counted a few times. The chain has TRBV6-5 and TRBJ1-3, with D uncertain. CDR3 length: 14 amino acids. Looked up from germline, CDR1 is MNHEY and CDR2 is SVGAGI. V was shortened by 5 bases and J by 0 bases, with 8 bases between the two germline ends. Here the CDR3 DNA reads TGTGCCAGCAGTCATACGTTCTCTGGAAACACCATATATTTT. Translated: CASSHTFSGNTIYF.

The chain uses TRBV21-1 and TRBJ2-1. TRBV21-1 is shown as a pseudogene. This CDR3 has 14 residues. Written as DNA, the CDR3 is TGTGCCAGCAGCAAAGATCGGGTTCGGGGTGAGCAGTTCTTC. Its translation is CASSKDRVRGEQFF.

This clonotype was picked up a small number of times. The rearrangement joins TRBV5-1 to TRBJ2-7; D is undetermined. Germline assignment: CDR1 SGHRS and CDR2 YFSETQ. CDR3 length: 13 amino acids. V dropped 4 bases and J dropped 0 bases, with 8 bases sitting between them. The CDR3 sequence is CASSGESSYEQYF. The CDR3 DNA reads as TGCGCCAGCAGCGGCGAGAGCTCCTACGAGCAGTACTTC.

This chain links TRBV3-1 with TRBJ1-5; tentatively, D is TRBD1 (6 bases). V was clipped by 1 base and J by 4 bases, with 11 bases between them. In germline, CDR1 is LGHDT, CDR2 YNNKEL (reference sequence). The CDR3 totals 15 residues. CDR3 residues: CASSQGAGVNQPQHF. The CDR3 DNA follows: TGTGCCAGCAGCCAAGGGGCAGGGGTTAATCAGCCCCAGCATTTT.

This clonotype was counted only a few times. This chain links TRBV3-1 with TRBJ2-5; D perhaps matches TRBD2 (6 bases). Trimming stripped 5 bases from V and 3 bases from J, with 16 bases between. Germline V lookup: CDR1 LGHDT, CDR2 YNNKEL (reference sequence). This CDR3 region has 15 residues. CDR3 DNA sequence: TGTGCCAGCAGCTTAACCGGGACTCCGGAAGAGACCCAGTACTTC. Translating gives CASSLTGTPEETQYF.